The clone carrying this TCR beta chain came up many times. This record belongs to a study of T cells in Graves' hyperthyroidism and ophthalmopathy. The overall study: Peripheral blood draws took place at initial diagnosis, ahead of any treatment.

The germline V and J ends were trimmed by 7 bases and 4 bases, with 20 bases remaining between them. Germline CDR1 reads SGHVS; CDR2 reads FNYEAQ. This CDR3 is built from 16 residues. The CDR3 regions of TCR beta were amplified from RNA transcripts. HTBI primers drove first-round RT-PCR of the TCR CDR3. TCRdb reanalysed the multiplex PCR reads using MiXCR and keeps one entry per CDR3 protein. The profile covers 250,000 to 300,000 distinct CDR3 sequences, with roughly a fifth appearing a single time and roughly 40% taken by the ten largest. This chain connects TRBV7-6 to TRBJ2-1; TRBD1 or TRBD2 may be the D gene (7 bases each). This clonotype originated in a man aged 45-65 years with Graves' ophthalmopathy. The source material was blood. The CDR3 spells CASTPDRAGVYNEQFF. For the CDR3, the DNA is TGTGCCAGCACCCCAGACAGGGCGGGGGTTTACAATGAGCAGTTCTTC.